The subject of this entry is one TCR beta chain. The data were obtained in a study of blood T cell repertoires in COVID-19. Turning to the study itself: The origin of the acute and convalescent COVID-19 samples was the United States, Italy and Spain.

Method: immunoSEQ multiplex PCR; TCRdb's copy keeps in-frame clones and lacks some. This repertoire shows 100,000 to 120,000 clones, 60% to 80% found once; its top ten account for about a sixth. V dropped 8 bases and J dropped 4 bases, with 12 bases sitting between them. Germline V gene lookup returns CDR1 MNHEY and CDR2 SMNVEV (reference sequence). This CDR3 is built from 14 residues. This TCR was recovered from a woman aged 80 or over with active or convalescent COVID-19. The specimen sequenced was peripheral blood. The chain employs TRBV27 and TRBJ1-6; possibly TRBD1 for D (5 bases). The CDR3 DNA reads TGTGCCAGCGGAGTAGACAGATATAATTCACCCCTCCACTTT. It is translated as CASGVDRYNSPLHF.